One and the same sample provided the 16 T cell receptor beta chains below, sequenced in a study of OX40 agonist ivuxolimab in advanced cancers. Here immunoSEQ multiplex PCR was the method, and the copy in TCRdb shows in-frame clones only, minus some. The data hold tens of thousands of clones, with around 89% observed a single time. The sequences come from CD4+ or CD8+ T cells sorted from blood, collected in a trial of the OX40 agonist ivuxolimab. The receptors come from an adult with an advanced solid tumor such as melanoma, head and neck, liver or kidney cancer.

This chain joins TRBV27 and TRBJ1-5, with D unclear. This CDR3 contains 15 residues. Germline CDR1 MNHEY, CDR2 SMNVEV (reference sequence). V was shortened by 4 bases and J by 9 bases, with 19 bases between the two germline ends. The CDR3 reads CASSYRVSGATPQHF. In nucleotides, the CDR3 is TGTGCCAGCAGTTACAGAGTTAGCGGCGCGACGCCCCAGCATTTT.

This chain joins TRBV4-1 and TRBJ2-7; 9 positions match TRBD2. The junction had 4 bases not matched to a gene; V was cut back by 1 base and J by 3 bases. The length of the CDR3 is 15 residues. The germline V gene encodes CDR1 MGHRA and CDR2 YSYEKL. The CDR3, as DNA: TGCGCCAGCAGCCAAGGAACTAGCGGGTTCTACGAGCAGTACTTC. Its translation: CASSQGTSGFYEQYF.

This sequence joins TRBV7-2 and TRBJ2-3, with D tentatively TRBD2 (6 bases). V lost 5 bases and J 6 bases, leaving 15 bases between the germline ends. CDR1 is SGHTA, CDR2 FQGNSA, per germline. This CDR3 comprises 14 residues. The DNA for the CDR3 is TGTGCCAGCAGCAAATTCCAGGAGGGGGATACGCAGTATTTT. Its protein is CASSKFQEGDTQYF.

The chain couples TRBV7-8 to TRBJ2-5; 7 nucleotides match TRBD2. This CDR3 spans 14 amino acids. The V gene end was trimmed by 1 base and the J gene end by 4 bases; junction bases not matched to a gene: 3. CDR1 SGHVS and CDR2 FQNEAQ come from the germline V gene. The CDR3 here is CASSLVAGVETQYF. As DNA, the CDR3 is TGTGCCAGCAGCTTAGTAGCGGGCGTAGAGACCCAGTACTTC. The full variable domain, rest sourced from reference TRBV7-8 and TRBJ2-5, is GAGVSQSPRYKVAKRGQDVALRCDPISGHVSLFWYQQALGQGPEFLTYFQNEAQLDKSGLPSDRFFAERPEGSVSTLKIQRTQQEDSAVYLCASSLVAGVETQYFGPGTRLLVL.

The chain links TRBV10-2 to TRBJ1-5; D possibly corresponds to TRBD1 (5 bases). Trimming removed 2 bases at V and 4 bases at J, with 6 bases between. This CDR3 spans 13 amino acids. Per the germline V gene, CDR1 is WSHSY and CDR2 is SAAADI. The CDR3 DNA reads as TGCGCCAGCAGTGAGCCAGGGAATCAGCCCCAGCATTTT. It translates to CASSEPGNQPQHF.

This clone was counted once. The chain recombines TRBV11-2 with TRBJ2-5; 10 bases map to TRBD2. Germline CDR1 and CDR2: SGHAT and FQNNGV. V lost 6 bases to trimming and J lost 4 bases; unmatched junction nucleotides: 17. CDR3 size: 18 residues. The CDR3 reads CASSRPGLAFREGETQYF. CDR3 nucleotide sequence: TGTGCCAGCAGTCGACCGGGACTAGCGTTCAGAGAGGGAGAGACCCAGTACTTC.

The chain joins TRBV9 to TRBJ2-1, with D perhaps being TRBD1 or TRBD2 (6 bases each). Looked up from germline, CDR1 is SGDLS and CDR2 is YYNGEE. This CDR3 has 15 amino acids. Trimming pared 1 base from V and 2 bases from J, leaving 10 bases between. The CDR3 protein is CASSVKGEAYNEQFF. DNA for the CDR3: TGTGCCAGCAGCGTAAAGGGGGAGGCCTACAATGAGCAGTTCTTC.

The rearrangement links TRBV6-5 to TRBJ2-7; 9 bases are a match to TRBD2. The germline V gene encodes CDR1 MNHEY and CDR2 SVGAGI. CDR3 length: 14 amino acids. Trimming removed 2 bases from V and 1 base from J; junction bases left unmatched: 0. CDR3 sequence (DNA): TGTGCCAGCAGTTACGCGGGGGGGTCCTACGAGCAGTACTTC. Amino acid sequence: CASSYAGGSYEQYF.

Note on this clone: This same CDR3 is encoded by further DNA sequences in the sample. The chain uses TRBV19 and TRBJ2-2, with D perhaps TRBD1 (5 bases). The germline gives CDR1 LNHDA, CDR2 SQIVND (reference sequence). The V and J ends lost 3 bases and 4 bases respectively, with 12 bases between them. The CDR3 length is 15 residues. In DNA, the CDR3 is TGTGCCAGTAGTATTTCAGGGCTTGGCACCGGGGAGCTGTTTTTT. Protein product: CASSISGLGTGELFF.

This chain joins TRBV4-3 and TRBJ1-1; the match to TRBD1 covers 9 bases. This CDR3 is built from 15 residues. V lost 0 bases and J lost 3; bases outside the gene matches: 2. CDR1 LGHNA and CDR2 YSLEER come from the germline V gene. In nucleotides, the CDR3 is TGCGCCAGCAGCCAAGAGGACAGGGGAGACACTGAAGCTTTCTTT. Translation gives CASSQEDRGDTEAFF.

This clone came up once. The CDR3 sequence is CASSLAGGPNYEQYF. CDR3 in DNA: TGTGCCAGCAGCTTAGCGGGAGGGCCAAACTACGAGCAGTACTTC. The V gene is TRBV7-2, the J gene TRBJ2-7; 7 nucleotides align to TRBD2. Germline CDR1 SGHTA, CDR2 FQGNSA. The CDR3 is 15 amino acids. V shed 0 bases, J shed 3 bases, and the junction held 5 bases outside the gene matches.

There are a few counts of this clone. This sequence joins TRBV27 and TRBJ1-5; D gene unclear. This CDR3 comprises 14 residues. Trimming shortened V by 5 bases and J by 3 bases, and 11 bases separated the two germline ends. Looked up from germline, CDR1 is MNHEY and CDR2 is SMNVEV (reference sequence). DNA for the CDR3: TGTGCCAGCAGTGAGGAGTCCTACAATCAGCCCCAGCATTTT. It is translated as CASSEESYNQPQHF.

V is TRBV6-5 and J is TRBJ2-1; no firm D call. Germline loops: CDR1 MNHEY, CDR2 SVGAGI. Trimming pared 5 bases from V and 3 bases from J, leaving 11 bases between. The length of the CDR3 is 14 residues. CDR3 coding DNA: TGTGCCAGCAGTCCATGGGTTGACTACAATGAGCAGTTCTTC. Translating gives CASSPWVDYNEQFF.

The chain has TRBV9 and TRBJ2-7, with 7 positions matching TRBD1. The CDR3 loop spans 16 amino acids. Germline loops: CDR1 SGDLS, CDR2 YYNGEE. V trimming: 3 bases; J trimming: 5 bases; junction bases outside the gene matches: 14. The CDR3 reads CASSASRDSPKDEQYF. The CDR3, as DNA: TGTGCCAGCAGCGCTTCGAGGGACAGCCCTAAGGACGAGCAGTACTTC.

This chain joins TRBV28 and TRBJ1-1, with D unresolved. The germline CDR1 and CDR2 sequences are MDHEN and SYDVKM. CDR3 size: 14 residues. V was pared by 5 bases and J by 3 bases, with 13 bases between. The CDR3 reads CASSITDGDTEAFF. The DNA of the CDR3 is TGTGCCAGCAGTATCACAGACGGGGACACTGAAGCTTTCTTT.

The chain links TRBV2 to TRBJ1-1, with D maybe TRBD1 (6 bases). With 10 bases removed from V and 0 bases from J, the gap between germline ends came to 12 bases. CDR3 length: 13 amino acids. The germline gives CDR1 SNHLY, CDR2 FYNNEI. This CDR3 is CAIQQGVNTEAFF. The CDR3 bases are TGTGCCATCCAACAGGGAGTGAACACTGAAGCTTTCTTT.